This T cell receptor beta chain appears in the sequencing data of a study of shared clonotypes between healthy human individuals. Assay: immunoSEQ multiplex PCR; the TCRdb copy retains only in-frame clones and omits some. The table has around 500,000 clones, roughly 80% seen once. This clone has just one count. The antigen remains unidentified. Other nucleotide sequences in the sample specify the same CDR3. Recent acute infections and vaccinations were absent in the healthy HIV-negative adult donors. General observations from the study: Clonotype sharing across donors was expected to vary with sequencing depth.

The source material was PBMCs. This sequence was found in a woman between 40 and 50 years old in good health. Some clones in this sample may be carry-over from other donors' samples.

The CDR3 region has the DNA TGTGCCAGCAGCTTGACAGGGAATGAGCAGTTCTTC. Protein product: CASSLTGNEQFF. The chain couples TRBV11-3 to TRBJ2-1; TRBD1 agrees at 7 bases. This CDR3 is built from 12 residues. Germline V CDR1 and CDR2: SGHNT, YENEEA. V lost 3 bases to trimming and J lost 7 bases; unmatched junction nucleotides: 0.